Below are 24 T cell receptor beta chains sequenced from a single sample in a study of blood T cells in healthy people across ages. For the second PCR, which ran for roughly 7 to 11 cycles, a sample-barcoded 5' primer and a J-beta primer mix were used. TCRdb reprocessed the 5' RACE reads via MiXCR and lists one record per CDR3 protein. This sample has around 1,000,000 distinct CDR3 sequences, with approximately 38% found just once. The specimen was blood. The receptors stem from a man aged 18 to 35 in good health.

With regard to this clonotype: This could be a read error, since a much larger clone is one nucleotide away. J is TRBJ2-5 and V is TRBV12-3 or TRBV12-4; D possibly corresponds to TRBD2 (6 bases). V lost 7 bases, J lost 12 bases, and 18 bases lay in between. This CDR3 is built from 12 residues. The CDR3 nucleotides read TGTGCCAGCACCGCTCGGGCGGGGAATGAGTACTTC. It is translated as CASTARAGNEYF.

J is TRBJ1-6 and V is TRBV20-1, with D hard to call. Germline V CDR1 and CDR2: DFQATT, SNEGSKA (reference sequence). V was cut by 0 bases and J by 5 bases, with 11 bases left in between. The CDR3 has 15 amino acids. CDR3 nucleotides: TGCAGTGCTAGAGATCTGCAAGGGAATAATTCACCCCTCCACTTT. It specifies CSARDLQGNNSPLHF.

This clonotype came up many times. The rearrangement joins TRBV7-9 to TRBJ1-1, with D perhaps TRBD1 (5 bases). Germline lookup yields CDR1 SEHNR and CDR2 FQNEAQ (reference sequence). This CDR3 contains 13 residues. The V gene lost 5 bases and the J gene lost 3 bases, with 10 bases spanning the gap. CDR3 coding DNA: TGTGCCAGCAGCCCGGGGCAGGACACTGAAGCTTTCTTT. Amino acids: CASSPGQDTEAFF. Together with reference TRBV7-9 and TRBJ1-1, the CDR3 gives the full variable domain: DTGVSQNPRHKITKRGQNVTFRCDPISEHNRLYWYRQTLGQGPEFLTYFQNEAQLEKSRLLSDRFSAERPKGSFSTLEIQRTEQGDSAMYLCASSPGQDTEAFFGQGTRLTVV.

The V and J genes are TRBV20-1 and TRBJ1-2; D is undetermined. The germline gives CDR1 DFQATT, CDR2 SNEGSKA (reference sequence). The CDR3 sequence is 14 residues long. CDR3 nucleotide sequence: TGCGGCGCTAGAGATCAACTAGCTAACTATGGCTACACCTTC. It translates to CGARDQLANYGYTF.

The rearrangement links TRBV18 to TRBJ2-4; 7 bases match TRBD1. Germline CDR1 and CDR2: KGHSH and LQKENI. V lost 0 bases to trimming and J lost 4 bases; unmatched junction nucleotides: 6. The CDR3 is 16 residues long. Here the CDR3 DNA reads TGTGCCAGCTCACCACCGAACCCGGGACAGAAAAACATTCAGTACTTC. Amino acids: CASSPPNPGQKNIQYF.

This clonotype was detected only a few times. The chain links TRBV27 to TRBJ2-3; D call uncertain. Germline V CDR1 and CDR2: MNHEY, SMNVEV (reference sequence). CDR3 length: 15 amino acids. V lost 1 base and J 1 base, leaving 9 bases between the germline ends. The chain's CDR3 is CASSLYTTRTDTQYF. The CDR3 coding sequence is TGTGCCAGCAGTTTATACACTACGCGCACAGATACGCAGTATTTT.

This clonotype turned up a few times. A much larger clone sits a single nucleotide away, making a read error possible. DNA for the CDR3: TGTGCCAGCAAGGTCTACAATGAGCAGTACTTC. Its translation: CASKVYNEQYF. J is TRBJ2-7 and V is TRBV2; D gene uncertain. Germline V gene data show CDR1 as SNHLY and CDR2 as FYNNEI. The V gene lost 7 bases and the J gene lost 7 bases, with 11 bases spanning the gap. The CDR3 consists of 11 residues.

The CDR3 DNA sequence: TGTGCCAGCAGAAACCCCGGGACAGGTGGCACAGATACGCAGTATTTT. Its protein product is CASRNPGTGGTDTQYF. This sequence joins TRBV6-2 or TRBV6-3 and TRBJ2-3; 8 nucleotides align to TRBD1. V lost 6 bases, J lost 1 base, and 9 bases stayed unmatched. The CDR3 extends over 16 amino acids. Looked up from germline, CDR1 is MNHEY and CDR2 is SVGEGT.

Comment on this clonotype: At one of its ends the junction is not consistent with the germline gene, which may arise from a read error. This sequence joins TRBV7-9 and TRBJ1-2; 8 nucleotides agree with TRBD1. Germline lookup yields CDR1 SEHNR and CDR2 FQNEAQ (reference sequence). The CDR3 totals 15 residues. CDR3 DNA: TGTGCCGGCAGCTCAGGACAGGGCTCTAACTATGGCTACACCTTC. Translating it yields CAGSSGQGSNYGYTF.

This clonotype was picked up a small number of times. V and J are TRBV12-3 or TRBV12-4 and TRBJ1-2, with D perhaps matching TRBD1 (5 bases). Trimming left V 3 bases short and J 7 bases short, with 15 bases between. The CDR3 sequence is 14 residues long. The CDR3 loop is CASSFAPLGGGYTF. The CDR3 DNA follows: TGTGCCAGCAGTTTCGCTCCTTTGGGGGGTGGCTACACCTTC.

This chain connects TRBV14 to TRBJ1-2; no reliable D call. The germline gives CDR1 SGHDN, CDR2 FVKESK. Trimming removed 2 bases from V and 5 bases from J, with 15 bases in between. The CDR3 is 15 amino acids. The CDR3 loop reads CASSQTMTDFYGYTF. In DNA form, the CDR3 reads TGTGCCAGCAGCCAAACTATGACGGACTTTTATGGCTACACCTTC.

This sequence joins TRBV7-9 and TRBJ2-5; 7 nucleotides match TRBD2. This CDR3 spans 15 amino acids. The ends lost 5 bases at V and 4 bases at J; junction bases unmatched: 10. Germline V gene lookup returns CDR1 SEHNR and CDR2 FQNEAQ (reference sequence). The CDR3 spells CASSHRERELETQYF. DNA of the CDR3: TGTGCCAGCAGCCACCGGGAGCGGGAATTAGAGACCCAGTACTTC.

The chain recombines TRBV7-2 with TRBJ2-5; the D call may be TRBD1 or TRBD2 (5 bases each). Between the trimmed V and J ends, which lost 1 base and 1 base, there was a span of 22 bases. Germline V CDR1 and CDR2: SGHTA, FQGNSA. The CDR3 is 19 amino acids. CDR3 sequence reads: CASSLDFGARFSLQETQYF. CDR3 DNA sequence: TGTGCCAGCAGCTTAGATTTCGGGGCCCGATTTAGCCTCCAAGAGACCCAGTACTTC.

The rearrangement links TRBV7-2 to TRBJ1-6, with D unresolved. CDR1 is SGHTA, CDR2 FQGNSA, per germline. The V and J ends lost 1 base and 7 bases respectively, with 11 bases between them. The length of the CDR3 is 15 residues. This CDR3 reads CASSLEVVMNSPLHF. CDR3 coding DNA: TGTGCCAGCAGCTTAGAGGTGGTTATGAATTCACCCCTCCACTTT. Using reference TRBV7-2 and TRBJ1-6 for the parts outside the CDR3, the full variable domain is GAGVSQSPSNKVTEKGKDVELRCDPISGHTALYWYRQSLGQGLEFLIYFQGNSAPDKSGLPSDRFSAERTGGSVSTLTIQRTQQEDSAVYLCASSLEVVMNSPLHFGNGTRLTVT.

This clonotype was seen a few times. The V gene is TRBV29-1, the J gene TRBJ1-2, with a weak D call TRBD1 (6 bases). From germline, CDR1 is SQVTM and CDR2 ANQGSEA. V lost 7 bases to trimming and J lost 7 bases, with 16 bases between them. The CDR3 spans 12 residues. As DNA, the CDR3 is TGCAGCGGGGGAACAGGGTTGGGTGGCTACACCTTC. It codes for CSGGTGLGGYTF.

Only one count was recorded for this clonotype. V is TRBV25-1 and J is TRBJ2-7; D not resolved. The CDR3 covers 13 residues. The germline V gene encodes CDR1 MGHDK and CDR2 SYGVNS. V was clipped by 6 bases and J by 4 bases, with 13 bases between them. CDR3 protein: CASRGASPYEQYF. In DNA, the CDR3 is TGTGCCAGCAGAGGCGCGTCGCCATACGAGCAGTACTTC.

Comments on this clonotype: A much bigger clone sits one base away, suggesting this may be a read error. The CDR3 DNA sequence: TGTGCCGGCAGAAGAGGAGGGACCCGTTACTATGGCTACACCTTC. It is translated as CAGRRGGTRYYGYTF. The chain carries TRBV6-7 and TRBJ1-2, with D maybe TRBD1 (5 bases). TRBV6-7 is classed as an ORF, of uncertain function. CDR3 length equals 15 residues.

The chain's CDR3 is CASSAPPGGGTEAFF. The CDR3, as DNA: TGTGCCAGCAGCGCACCTCCCGGGGGCGGGACTGAAGCTTTCTTT. This rearrangement joins TRBV9 to TRBJ1-1; D may be TRBD1 (6 bases). This CDR3 comprises 15 residues. V was pared by 3 bases and J by 5 bases, with 17 bases between. Germline assignment: CDR1 SGDLS and CDR2 YYNGEE.

There are many counts of this clonotype. The rearrangement links TRBV20-1 to TRBJ1-2; 10 bases fit TRBD1. The CDR3 sequence is 11 residues long. With 5 bases clipped from V and 8 bases from J, the junction kept 2 bases outside the gene matches. CDR1 DFQATT and CDR2 SNEGSKA come from the germline V gene (reference sequence). The CDR3 coding sequence is TGCAGTGCTGACAGGGGGCACGGCTACACCTTC. Amino acid sequence: CSADRGHGYTF.

As to this clonotype: The germline gene is not matched at one end of the junction; a read error may be the cause. This chain uses TRBV4-3 with TRBJ1-2; D unclear. This CDR3 contains 15 residues. Germline assignment: CDR1 LGHNA and CDR2 YSLEER. The CDR3 is CASGQEAEPNYGYTF. The CDR3 DNA is TGCGCCAGCGGCCAAGAAGCGGAACCTAACTATGGCTACACCTTC.

This rearrangement joins TRBV9 to TRBJ1-4; the match to TRBD1 covers 7 bases. The CDR3 length is 16 residues. With 2 bases clipped from V and 5 bases from J, the junction kept 9 bases outside the gene matches. The germline gives CDR1 SGDLS, CDR2 YYNGEE. The CDR3 sequence: CASSVAPGQINEKLFF. The DNA of the CDR3 is TGTGCCAGCAGCGTGGCGCCGGGACAGATAAATGAAAAACTGTTTTTT. Using reference TRBV9 and TRBJ1-4 for the parts outside the CDR3, the full variable domain is DSGVTQTPKHLITATGQRVTLRCSPRSGDLSVYWYQQSLDQGLQFLIQYYNGEERAKGNILERFSAQQFPDLHSELNLSSLELGDSALYFCASSVAPGQINEKLFFGSGTQLSVL.

The rearrangement uses TRBV4-3 and TRBJ1-2, with 10 bases lining up with TRBD1. The CDR3 spans 15 residues. Germline-derived CDR1 and CDR2 are LGHNA and YSLEER. Unmatched junction bases numbered 4, after V lost 0 bases and J lost 6 bases. CDR3 loop: CASSQDWDRGNGYTF. In DNA form, the CDR3 reads TGCGCCAGCAGCCAAGATTGGGACAGGGGAAATGGCTACACCTTC.

This clonotype was detected many times. The rearrangement links TRBV20-1 to TRBJ2-3, with 9 bases matching TRBD2. Losses at the gene ends were 1 base for V and 2 bases for J; bases not matched to a gene: 10. CDR1 is DFQATT and CDR2 is SNEGSKA in the germline V gene (reference sequence). This CDR3 contains 17 residues. CDR3 sequence (DNA): TGCAGTGCTAGAGGGCTAGCGGGGATACTAACCACAGATACGCAGTATTTT. Translated: CSARGLAGILTTDTQYF.

J is TRBJ2-5 and V is TRBV10-3, with TRBD2 matching over 8 bases. The CDR3 runs to 16 residues. The trim removed 3 bases at V and 2 bases at J, leaving 8 bases unmatched. Germline loops: CDR1 ENHRY, CDR2 SYGVKD. The CDR3 DNA is TGTGCCATCAGTGACACGGCGGTAGCGGGGCAAGAGACCCAGTACTTC. It specifies CAISDTAVAGQETQYF.